This TCR beta chain was captured by sequencing in a study of monozygotic twins with inflammatory bowel disease. Notes on the study in general: Fewer clonotypes were shared with others by IBD patients than by healthy twins, especially with disease activity.

To note about this clonotype: The antigen remains unidentified.

This CDR3 has 17 amino acids. CDR1 MDHEN and CDR2 SYDVKM come from the germline V gene. Amplification used two nested PCRs: roughly 16 cycles, then eight to ten cycles, on TCRalpha/TCRbeta cDNA. After re-calling the 5' RACE reads, TCRdb lists one entry per CDR3 protein, DNA absent. In total, the table holds about 450,000 distinct CDR3 sequences. Sequencing was performed on blood. This receptor was obtained from a human donor with ulcerative colitis or Crohn's disease, or a healthy co-twin of an affected twin (not recorded which). This sequence joins TRBV28 and TRBJ2-7; the D call of TRBD2 rests on TCRdb alone, since no DNA is present to check it. The CDR3 protein is CASSQTSGRALPYEQYF.